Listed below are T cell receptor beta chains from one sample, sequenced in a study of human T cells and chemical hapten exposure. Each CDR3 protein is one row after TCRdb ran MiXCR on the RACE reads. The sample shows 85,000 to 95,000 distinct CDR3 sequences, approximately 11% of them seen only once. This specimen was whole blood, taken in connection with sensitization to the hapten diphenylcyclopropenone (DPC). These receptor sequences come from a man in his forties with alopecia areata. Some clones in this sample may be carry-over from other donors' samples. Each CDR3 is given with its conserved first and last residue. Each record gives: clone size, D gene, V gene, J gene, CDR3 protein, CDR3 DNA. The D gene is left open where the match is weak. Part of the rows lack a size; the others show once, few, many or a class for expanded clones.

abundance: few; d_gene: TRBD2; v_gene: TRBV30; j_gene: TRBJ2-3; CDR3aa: CAWGTSGNTDTQYF; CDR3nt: TGTGCCTGGGGGACTAGCGGAAACACAGATACGCAGTATTTT
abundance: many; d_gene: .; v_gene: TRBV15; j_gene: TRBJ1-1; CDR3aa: CATSSYAEAFF; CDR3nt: TGTGCCACCAGCAGTTACGCTGAAGCTTTCTTT
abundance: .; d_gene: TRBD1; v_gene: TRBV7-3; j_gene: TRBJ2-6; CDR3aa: CASSLQGAPGANVLTF; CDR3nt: TGTGCCAGCAGCTTACAGGGGGCTCCTGGGGCCAACGTCCTGACTTTC
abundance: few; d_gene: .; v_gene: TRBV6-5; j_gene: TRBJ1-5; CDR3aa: CASSRTVNSNQPQHF; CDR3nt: TGTGCCAGCAGCCGGACAGTCAATAGCAATCAGCCCCAGCATTTT
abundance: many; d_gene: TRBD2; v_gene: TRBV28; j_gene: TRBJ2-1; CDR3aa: CASSRQASGSTHNEQFF; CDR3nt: TGTGCCAGCAGTCGGCAGGCTAGCGGGTCAACCCACAATGAGCAGTTCTTC
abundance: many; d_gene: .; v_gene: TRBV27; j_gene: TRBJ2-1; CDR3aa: CASSFVRGPEFF; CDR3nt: TGTGCCAGCAGTTTCGTGAGAGGGCCGGAGTTCTTC
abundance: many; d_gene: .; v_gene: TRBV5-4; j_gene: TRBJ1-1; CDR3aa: CASSLQGMNTEAFF; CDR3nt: TGTGCCAGCAGCTTACAGGGTATGAACACTGAAGCTTTCTTT
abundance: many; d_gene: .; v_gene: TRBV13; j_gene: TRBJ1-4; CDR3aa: CASSYRATTNEKLFF; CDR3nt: TGTGCCAGCAGCTACCGAGCAACAACTAATGAAAAACTGTTTTTT
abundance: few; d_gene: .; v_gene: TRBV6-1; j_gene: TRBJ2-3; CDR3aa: CASSEASSKDTQYF; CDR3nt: TGTGCCAGCAGTGAAGCGTCGAGCAAAGATACGCAGTATTTT
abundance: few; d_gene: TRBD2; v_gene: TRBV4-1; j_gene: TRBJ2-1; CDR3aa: CASSQDQPGLASAYNEQFF; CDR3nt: TGCGCCAGCAGCCAAGACCAACCGGGACTAGCGTCCGCCTACAATGAGCAGTTCTTC
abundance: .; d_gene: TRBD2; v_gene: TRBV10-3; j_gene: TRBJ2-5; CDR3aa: CATRTSGSTGETQYF; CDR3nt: TGTGCCACCCGGACTAGCGGGAGTACGGGAGAGACCCAGTACTTC
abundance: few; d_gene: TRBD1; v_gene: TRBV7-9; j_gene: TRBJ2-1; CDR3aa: CASSASGQGVRNEQFF; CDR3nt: TGTGCCAGCAGCGCGTCGGGACAGGGTGTAAGGAATGAGCAGTTCTTC
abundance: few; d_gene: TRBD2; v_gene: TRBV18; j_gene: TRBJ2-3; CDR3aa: CASSPRTSGNTDTQYF; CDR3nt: TGTGCCAGCTCACCAAGGACTAGCGGGAACACAGATACGCAGTATTTT
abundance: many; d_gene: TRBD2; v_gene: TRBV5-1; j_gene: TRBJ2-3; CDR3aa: CASSSSTSGVTDTQYF; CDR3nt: TGCGCCAGCAGCTCCTCGACTAGCGGCGTCACAGATACGCAGTATTTT
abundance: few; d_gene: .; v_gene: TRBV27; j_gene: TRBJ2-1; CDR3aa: CASSPLGGAVNEQFF; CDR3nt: TGTGCCAGCAGTCCCTTGGGGGGAGCGGTCAATGAGCAGTTCTTC
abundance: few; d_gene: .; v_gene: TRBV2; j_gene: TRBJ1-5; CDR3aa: CASNRGGSNQPQHF; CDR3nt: TGTGCCAGCAATAGGGGCGGTAGCAATCAGCCCCAGCATTTT
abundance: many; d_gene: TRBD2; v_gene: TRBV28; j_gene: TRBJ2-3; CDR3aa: CASSSLLAGSDRDTQYF; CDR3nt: TGTGCCAGCAGTTCCCTACTAGCGGGGAGCGATAGAGATACGCAGTATTTT
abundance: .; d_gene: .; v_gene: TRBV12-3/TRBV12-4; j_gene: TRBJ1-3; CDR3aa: CASSPFGDFTGNTIYF; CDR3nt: TGTGCCAGCAGTCCTTTTGGGGACTTTACTGGAAACACCATATATTTT
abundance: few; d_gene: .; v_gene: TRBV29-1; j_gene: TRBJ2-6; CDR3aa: CSVGTGSSGANVLTF; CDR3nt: TGCAGCGTTGGTACAGGGAGCTCTGGGGCCAACGTCCTGACTTTC
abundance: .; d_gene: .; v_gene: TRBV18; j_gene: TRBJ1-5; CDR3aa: CASSPTGNLNQPQHF; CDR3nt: TGTGCCAGCTCACCGACAGGAAACCTCAATCAGCCCCAGCATTTT
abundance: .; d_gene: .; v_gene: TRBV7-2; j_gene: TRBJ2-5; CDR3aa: CASSSKIRGAGETQYF; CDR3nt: TGTGCCAGCAGCTCAAAGATCAGGGGCGCGGGAGAGACCCAGTACTTC
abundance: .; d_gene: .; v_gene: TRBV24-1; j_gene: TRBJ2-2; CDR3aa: CATSDVNSGGELFF; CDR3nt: TGTGCCACCAGTGATGTCAATTCGGGCGGGGAGCTGTTTTTT